This is a list of T cell receptor beta chains from one sample in a study of prognosis after radiotherapy for stage I lung cancer. A single record per CDR3 protein comes from TCRdb applying MiXCR to the multiplex PCR reads. Of about 15,000 distinct CDR3 sequences listed, less than 35% are singletons. Sequenced here: PBMCs, sampled before or after stereotactic body radiation therapy (not recorded which). Source of these receptors: a donor aged 50 or older with non-small cell lung cancer. Each CDR3 is given with its conserved first and last residue. A D gene is named only where the DNA matches it firmly. Some rows have no size entry. The others give once, few or many, or a class for an expanded clone.

CDR3nt	CDR3aa	abundance	j_gene	v_gene	d_gene
TGCAGTGCTCGAGGACTAGCGGGCCGGGACGAGCAGTACTTC	CSARGLAGRDEQYF	many	TRBJ2-7	TRBV20-1	TRBD2
TGCAGCGTTCGGTGGGGGACGAACACTGAAGCTTTCTTT	CSVRWGTNTEAFF	many	TRBJ1-1	TRBV29-1	-
TGTGCCAGCCAAACATTACCGGGCTCCTACAATGAGCATTTCTTC	CASQTLPGSYNEHFF	-	TRBJ2-1	TRBV2	-
TGTGCCAGCAGGTCTGGACAGCTCGGTAAGCATTTT	CASRSGQLGKHF	many	TRBJ1-5	TRBV6-2/TRBV6-3	-
TGTGCCAGCAGATTACAGGGTTGGGGAAGCAATCAGCCCCAGCATTTT	CASRLQGWGSNQPQHF	-	TRBJ1-5	TRBV7-2	-
TGCAGTGCTAGAGATCTGGGACAGGGGGACTCCTACGAGCAGTACTTC	CSARDLGQGDSYEQYF	medium-sized	TRBJ2-7	TRBV20-1	TRBD1
TGTGCCAGCAGCCTGACAGGCAGGAACACTGAAGCTTTCTTT	CASSLTGRNTEAFF	many	TRBJ1-1	TRBV7-9	-
TGCAGTGCTAGAAAGTCGGCCAGCGGGAGGTTGGAGACCCAGTACTTC	CSARKSASGRLETQYF	-	TRBJ2-5	TRBV20-1	TRBD2
TGCGCCGGCAGCCAAGACGTGCCATGGTTCGGGAGCTCATACGAGAAGTACTTC	CAGSQDVPWFGSSYEKYF	once	TRBJ2-7	TRBV4-3	-
TGTGCCAGCAGCTTAGTCGCAGGGAACACTGAAGCTTTCTTT	CASSLVAGNTEAFF	many	TRBJ1-1	TRBV7-8	-
TGTGCCAGCAGCGTAGGATCGGGGGCAACCTACGAGCAGTACTTC	CASSVGSGATYEQYF	many	TRBJ2-7	TRBV9	-
TGTGCCAGCAGTCCGACTAGCGGGAGAACCGGGGAGCTGTTTTTT	CASSPTSGRTGELFF	many	TRBJ2-2	TRBV6-1	TRBD2
TGTGCCAGTTTCGCCGGGAGCTCCTACAATGAGCAGTTCTTC	CASFAGSSYNEQFF	-	TRBJ2-1	TRBV6-1	-
TGTGCCACCGCCTCCGGTACTATCTTCTACATTGAGCAGTTCTTC	CATASGTIFYIEQFF	-	TRBJ2-1	TRBV24-1	-
TGTGCCAGCAGTCCAGGACGACCTGGCACCTACGAGCAGTACTTC	CASSPGRPGTYEQYF	many	TRBJ2-7	TRBV2	-
TGTGCCAGCAGCGTAGTTGGGGGCCCGGATACGCAGTATTTT	CASSVVGGPDTQYF	many	TRBJ2-3	TRBV9	-
TGTGCCTGGAACGGCCCGGGGTCATCCAAGAAGACCCAGTACTTC	CAWNGPGSSKKTQYF	many	TRBJ2-5	TRBV30	-
TGTGCCAGCAGACCCGGGACAGGCGACACCGGGGAGCTGTTTTTT	CASRPGTGDTGELFF	large	TRBJ2-2	TRBV6-1	TRBD1
TGCAGCGTGGGGGCAAGGGATCAGCCCCAGCATTTT	CSVGARDQPQHF	many	TRBJ1-5	TRBV29-1	-
TGTGCCAGCAGCCCACTTACAGGGACCGGGGAGCTGTTTTTT	CASSPLTGTGELFF	many	TRBJ2-2	TRBV7-9	-
TGTGCCAGATCCGACGTGGGAGGGGAGACCAAGTACTTC	CARSDVGGETKYF	-	TRBJ2-5	TRBV6-2/TRBV6-3	TRBD2
TGTGCCAGCAGCCAAGATAGAGGGAGGGGATACAATGAGCAGTTCTTC	CASSQDRGRGYNEQFF	many	TRBJ2-1	TRBV4-2	TRBD2
TGTGCCAGCAGCTCCCGGGACAGGGCGGACATTCAGTACTTC	CASSSRDRADIQYF	many	TRBJ2-4	TRBV7-6	TRBD1
TGTGCCAGCATGAGGAACCGGGGGGGCACCGGGGAGCTGTTTTTT	CASMRNRGGTGELFF	many	TRBJ2-2	TRBV11-2	TRBD2
TGTGCCAGCAGCCAAGTAGGTGGCGGGGAGCTGTTTTTT	CASSQVGGGELFF	-	TRBJ2-2	TRBV4-2	-
TGTGCCATCAGAAAAACTGATTCGGTAGGATCGAACACTGAAGCTTTCTTT	CAIRKTDSVGSNTEAFF	many	TRBJ1-1	TRBV10-3	-
TGTGCCAGCAGTGATGGGGAAACCTACGAGCAGTACTTC	CASSDGETYEQYF	medium-sized	TRBJ2-7	TRBV6-2/TRBV6-3	-
TGTGCCAGCAGCAGTCCTAGGGACAGGGGAGGAGAGCAGTACTTC	CASSSPRDRGGEQYF	many	TRBJ2-7	TRBV7-9	TRBD1
TGCGCCAGCAGCCAAGATTGGGGGGCTGGGGCCAACGTCCTGACTTTC	CASSQDWGAGANVLTF	medium-sized	TRBJ2-6	TRBV4-3	-
TGTGCCAGCACCAGTGCAGGTTCGGCGACTAGCTATCTCGAGCAGTACTTC	CASTSAGSATSYLEQYF	medium-sized	TRBJ2-7	TRBV28	TRBD2
TGTGCCAGCAGGCAGGGTGCCACTGGAAACACCATATATTTT	CASRQGATGNTIYF	medium-sized	TRBJ1-3	TRBV6-1	-
TGTGCCAGCAGACCGAGCGGGAGACGTCCGGAGACCCAGTACTTC	CASRPSGRRPETQYF	many	TRBJ2-5	TRBV12-3/TRBV12-4	TRBD2
TGTGCCAGCAGTTCCGGCGGGACCAGCACAGATACGCAGTATTTT	CASSSGGTSTDTQYF	many	TRBJ2-3	TRBV6-2/TRBV6-3	-
TGCGCCAGCAGGCACGCGGGCGGGTGGGCCAAAAACATTCAGTACTTC	CASRHAGGWAKNIQYF	many	TRBJ2-4	TRBV4-3	-
TGCGCCAGCAACTTGTGGGGCGGCGGGAGACTCTACGAGCAGTACTTC	CASNLWGGGRLYEQYF	-	TRBJ2-7	TRBV5-1	TRBD2
TGCGCCAGCACCGGGACAGGGACTTACGAGCAGTACTTC	CASTGTGTYEQYF	many	TRBJ2-7	TRBV10-2	TRBD1
TGTGCCAGCAGCAGGGCCGGGACTAGCGGGCAGTACGAGCAGTACTTC	CASSRAGTSGQYEQYF	many	TRBJ2-7	TRBV13	TRBD2